This T cell receptor (beta chain) derives from a study of control samples from healthy donors and cancer patients. Only in-frame clones appear in the TCRdb table, and some are missing; sequencing was by immunoSEQ multiplex PCR. The data hold just over 80,000 clones, with 85% to 90% observed a single time. Sample: blood. The clonotype originates from a man aged 45 to 65 in good health.

The CDR3 nucleotides read TGTGCCAGTAGTTACCAGGGGAGCAATCAGCCCCAGCATTTT. It encodes CASSYQGSNQPQHF. This rearrangement joins TRBV19 to TRBJ1-5, with D possibly being TRBD1 (6 bases). Per the germline V gene, CDR1 is LNHDA and CDR2 is SQIVND (reference sequence). This CDR3 region has 14 residues. The germline V and J ends were trimmed by 5 bases and 1 base, with 9 bases remaining between them.